The 21 T cell receptor beta chains in this list originate from one sample, sequenced in a study of cytomegalovirus exposure and HLA in healthy donors. Generated by immunoSEQ multiplex PCR, the TCRdb table keeps only in-frame clones and is missing some. This sample has about 78,000 clones; 90% to 96% occur once, and the top ten carry 1.6%. The sample comprised PBMCs. The receptor source for this set is a man between 18 and 29 years old in good health and CMV-seropositive.

The chain combines TRBV7-8 with TRBJ2-5; TRBD1 is a possible D gene (5 bases). V lost 3 bases to trimming and J lost 5 bases, with 16 bases between them. There are 15 residues in the CDR3. Germline V gene sequence: CDR1 SGHVS, CDR2 FQNEAQ. CDR3 coding DNA: TGTGCCAGCAGCTTCCTGGTTGGGGCGGCGGAGACCCAGTACTTC. As protein: CASSFLVGAAETQYF. The variable domain in full, with the rest retrieved from reference TRBV7-8 and TRBJ2-5, is GAGVSQSPRYKVAKRGQDVALRCDPISGHVSLFWYQQALGQGPEFLTYFQNEAQLDKSGLPSDRFFAERPEGSVSTLKIQRTQQEDSAVYLCASSFLVGAAETQYFGPGTRLLVL.

The J gene is TRBJ2-2, the V gene TRBV7-9; 9 bases match TRBD1. Germline CDR1 and CDR2: SEHNR and FQNEAQ (reference sequence). The CDR3 extends over 17 amino acids. Losses at the gene ends were 4 bases for V and 1 base for J; bases not matched to a gene: 7. CDR3 sequence (DNA): TGTGCCAGCAGCTCGAATACAGGGGGCAAGAACACCGGGGAGCTGTTTTTT. It encodes CASSSNTGGKNTGELFF.

The rearrangement uses TRBV5-1 and TRBJ2-7, with 9 bases identical to TRBD1. Germline V gene sequence: CDR1 SGHRS, CDR2 YFSETQ. This CDR3 spans 14 amino acids. V lost 2 bases to trimming and J lost 5 bases; unmatched junction nucleotides: 5. DNA for the CDR3: TGCGCCAGCAGCTTTCGGGACAGGGTCCACGAGCAGTACTTC. Translation gives CASSFRDRVHEQYF.

This clone was seen just once. In DNA form, the CDR3 reads TGCGCCAGCACCATTACCGGGACAGGGTATGAGTATTGCACCCGTGGATGGTCGAACACTGAAGCTTTCTTT. Amino acid sequence: CASTITGTGYEYCTRGWSNTEAFF. V is TRBV5-1 and J is TRBJ1-1, with 9 bases aligning to TRBD1. CDR1 and CDR2 (germline): SGHRS, YFSETQ. With V trimmed by 6 bases and J by 1 base, 34 bases remained unmatched. The CDR3 has 24 amino acids.

This chain joins TRBV6-5 and TRBJ2-1, with 8 bases that match TRBD2. V was pared by 2 bases and J by 3 bases, with 3 bases of the junction left unmatched. The germline gives CDR1 MNHEY, CDR2 SVGAGI. The CDR3 contains 15 residues. The CDR3 DNA follows: TGTGCCAGCAGTTACGCCGGGACTAGCTACAATGAGCAGTTCTTC. Its protein is CASSYAGTSYNEQFF.

The CDR3 loop is CATGTNQPQHF. CDR3 in DNA: TGTGCCACCGGGACAAATCAGCCCCAGCATTTT. The chain carries TRBV10-3 and TRBJ1-5; perhaps TRBD1 as D (6 bases). Germline V lookup: CDR1 ENHRY, CDR2 SYGVKD. V lost 10 bases and J 4 bases, leaving 8 bases between the germline ends. The CDR3 runs 11 residues.

The genes are TRBV27 and TRBJ2-5, with unresolved D. CDR3 length equals 12 residues. The V end was cut by 8 bases, the J end by 5 bases, with 12 bases between. CDR1 and CDR2 from the germline V gene are MNHEY and SMNVEV (reference sequence). CDR3 protein: CASGRHRETQYF. In DNA form, the CDR3 reads TGTGCCAGCGGTCGACACCGGGAGACCCAGTACTTC.

CDR3 DNA sequence: TGTGCCAGCTCACAGGGACAGGACAATCAGCCCCAGCATTTT. It specifies CASSQGQDNQPQHF. This rearrangement joins TRBV18 to TRBJ1-5; 8 bases match TRBD1. Losses at the gene ends were 4 bases for V and 3 bases for J; bases not matched to a gene: 2. The CDR3 contains 14 residues. Germline CDR1 KGHSH, CDR2 LQKENI.

Concerning this clone: The sample has other DNA sequences that encode this CDR3 too. The rearrangement links TRBV20-1 to TRBJ2-5, with 8 bases fitting TRBD2. V gave up 7 bases and J gave up 2 bases; unmatched junction bases: 0. This CDR3 is built from 11 residues. Germline assignment: CDR1 DFQATT and CDR2 SNEGSKA (reference sequence). CDR3 region: CSEREQETQYF. The CDR3 region has the DNA TGCAGTGAGCGGGAGCAAGAGACCCAGTACTTC.

This clone showed up just once. The V and J genes are TRBV7-2 and TRBJ2-5, with 7 bases identical to TRBD2. The germline CDR1 and CDR2 sequences are SGHTA and FQGNSA. The CDR3 is 14 residues long. The trim removed 4 bases at V and 4 bases at J, leaving 6 bases unmatched. CDR3 sequence: CASSSLSGIETQYF. DNA for the CDR3: TGTGCCAGCAGCTCTTTAAGCGGGATAGAGACCCAGTACTTC.

V gene TRBV7-2 combines with J gene TRBJ2-1, with 9 bases matching TRBD2. Germline V CDR1 and CDR2: SGHTA, FQGNSA. This CDR3 comprises 17 residues. With 2 bases clipped from V and 1 base from J, the junction kept 6 bases outside the gene matches. The CDR3 nucleotides read TGTGCCAGCAGCTTACTTAGGCTAGCGGGATCCTACAATGAGCAGTTCTTC. Its protein is CASSLLRLAGSYNEQFF.

The gene calls are TRBV19 and TRBJ2-1, with 10 bases lining up with TRBD2. CDR1 is LNHDA and CDR2 is SQIVND in the germline V gene (reference sequence). The junction had 7 bases not matched to a gene; V was cut back by 1 base and J by 10 bases. CDR3 length: 15 amino acids. The DNA of the CDR3 is TGTGCCAGTAGTATAGGGCTAGCGGGAGCGGCGGAGCAGTTCTTC. Encoded protein: CASSIGLAGAAEQFF.

The chain uses TRBV9 and TRBJ2-1, with D uncertain. Looked up from germline, CDR1 is SGDLS and CDR2 is YYNGEE. This CDR3 region has 15 residues. Trimming took off 4 bases at V and 2 bases at J, with 13 bases between the two ends. CDR3 sequence (DNA): TGTGCCAGCAGCCTTAATCCACTCACCTACAATGAGCAGTTCTTC. Protein sequence: CASSLNPLTYNEQFF. The full variable domain, with the rest looked up from reference TRBV9 and TRBJ2-1, is DSGVTQTPKHLITATGQRVTLRCSPRSGDLSVYWYQQSLDQGLQFLIQYYNGEERAKGNILERFSAQQFPDLHSELNLSSLELGDSALYFCASSLNPLTYNEQFFGPGTRLTVL.

The chain recombines TRBV18 with TRBJ2-1; D not certain. Germline V gives CDR1 KGHSH, CDR2 LQKENI. This CDR3 is 12 amino acids long. V was shortened by 0 bases and J by 10 bases, with 7 bases between the two germline ends. The CDR3 DNA follows: TGTGCCAGCTCACCACCTTCTCCGGAGCAGTTCTTC. Protein: CASSPPSPEQFF.

V usage is TRBV7-9 and J usage is TRBJ2-2, with a weak D call TRBD1 (6 bases). The V end lost 3 bases, the J end lost 4 bases, and 21 bases lay between the germline ends. CDR1 SEHNR and CDR2 FQNEAQ come from the germline V gene (reference sequence). The CDR3 is 18 amino acids. CDR3 DNA: TGTGCCAGCAGCTTGGCTGTCTTGCAGGGGCAGAGCACCGGGGAGCTGTTTTTT. Translating gives CASSLAVLQGQSTGELFF.

J is TRBJ1-1 and V is TRBV18; D remains ambiguous. This CDR3 contains 14 residues. Per the germline V gene, CDR1 is KGHSH and CDR2 is LQKENI. The germline V and J ends were trimmed by 6 bases and 8 bases, with 19 bases remaining between them. The CDR3 sequence: CASSSNSPGSEAFF. The CDR3 bases are TGTGCCAGCTCCTCGAATAGCCCGGGGAGCGAAGCTTTCTTT.

This sequence joins TRBV7-9 and TRBJ2-3; D may be TRBD1 (5 bases). This CDR3 is built from 13 residues. The germline V gene encodes CDR1 SEHNR and CDR2 FQNEAQ (reference sequence). Trimming stripped 3 bases from V and 4 bases from J, with 8 bases between. The CDR3 DNA reads as TGTGCCAGCAGCTTTGGGGCCCCAGATACGCAGTATTTT. Translating it yields CASSFGAPDTQYF.

This clone was picked up one time. This sequence joins TRBV28 and TRBJ2-7, with 10 bases identical to TRBD2. V was clipped by 5 bases and J by 3 bases; unmatched bases: 10. Germline CDR1 is MDHEN and CDR2 is SYDVKM. There are 16 residues in the CDR3. As DNA, the CDR3 is TGTGCCAGCAGTCCCTCCTGGACTAGCGGCGGCTACGAGCAGTACTTC. Translated: CASSPSWTSGGYEQYF.

The chain links TRBV9 to TRBJ2-1, with 10 nucleotides matching TRBD2. The CDR3 has 18 amino acids. V shed 1 base and J 5 bases; nucleotides not matched to a gene: 12. CDR1 and CDR2 (germline): SGDLS, YYNGEE. CDR3 sequence: CASSVSPKREGLNNEQFF. DNA for the CDR3: TGTGCCAGCAGCGTAAGCCCCAAGCGGGAGGGCCTAAACAATGAGCAGTTCTTC.

This clone has just a few counts. The V call is TRBV7-8, the J call TRBJ1-2; D gene uncertain. Germline lookup yields CDR1 SGHVS and CDR2 FQNEAQ. V was cut by 6 bases and J by 5 bases, with 7 bases left in between. This CDR3 region has 11 residues. CDR3 sequence: CASSSNYGYTF. In nucleotides, the CDR3 is TGTGCCAGCAGTTCCAATTATGGCTACACCTTC.

The chain combines TRBV7-9 with TRBJ2-1, with 8 bases matching TRBD1. Germline V gene lookup returns CDR1 SEHNR and CDR2 FQNEAQ (reference sequence). Trimming took 5 bases from V and 7 from J; bases not matched to a gene: 10. CDR3 length: 15 amino acids. The CDR3 loop is CASSTRDRPPNEQFF. The DNA of the CDR3 is TGTGCCAGCAGCACCCGGGACAGGCCCCCTAATGAGCAGTTCTTC.